Each of the 20 T cell receptor beta chains below was sequenced from the same sample in a study of response to subunit inactivated influenza vaccine. TCRdb ran MiXCR on the RT-PCR reads and lists one entry per CDR3 protein. The data contain 650,000 to 700,000 distinct CDR3 sequences, around 16% of them singletons. The sample here was PBMCs from blood, taken about 13 days after vaccination. The receptors shown here come from a man aged 50 to 60 who received an inactivated influenza vaccine.

This clonotype was picked up a small number of times. The chain recombines TRBV14 with TRBJ1-1; weak D call: TRBD1 (6 bases). Germline CDR1 and CDR2: SGHDN and FVKESK. The CDR3 loop spans 14 amino acids. V was trimmed by 3 bases and J by 11 bases, leaving 19 bases between them. The CDR3 loop reads CASSQNQGGLRAFF. CDR3 nucleotide sequence: TGTGCCAGCAGCCAGAACCAAGGGGGTCTCAGGGCTTTCTTT.

The chain joins TRBV18 to TRBJ2-2; no definite D call. The CDR3 is 16 residues long. Per germline, CDR1 KGHSH and CDR2 LQKENI. V shed 3 bases and J shed 1 base, with 12 bases lying between them. This CDR3 is CASSPKAGLNTGELFF. Here the CDR3 DNA reads TGTGCCAGCTCACCGAAAGCCGGGCTGAACACCGGGGAGCTGTTTTTT.

J is TRBJ2-7 and V is TRBV7-9; D may be TRBD1 (6 bases). Germline-derived CDR1 and CDR2 are SEHNR and FQNEAQ (reference sequence). The CDR3 is 13 residues long. V was cut by 5 bases and J by 3 bases, with 11 bases left in between. CDR3 in amino acids: CASSRTESYEQYF. Written as DNA, the CDR3 is TGTGCCAGCAGCCGGACAGAGAGCTACGAGCAGTACTTC.

This clonotype has a handful of counts. This chain joins TRBV12-3 or TRBV12-4 and TRBJ2-5; TRBD2 matches 10 bases. The CDR3 covers 14 residues. Trimming removed 7 bases from V and 5 bases from J; junction bases left unmatched: 7. The CDR3 sequence is CASTAGGPRETQYF. The CDR3 DNA reads as TGTGCCAGCACAGCGGGGGGGCCCCGGGAGACCCAGTACTTC.

This clonotype was recorded many times. This chain's CDR3 is CASSTNREPQHF. The CDR3 DNA reads as TGTGCCAGCAGCACCAACCGAGAGCCCCAGCATTTT. J is TRBJ1-5 and V is TRBV7-9; the D is unclear. Germline CDR1 is SEHNR and CDR2 is FQNEAQ (reference sequence). This CDR3 region has 12 residues. V lost 5 bases, J lost 8 bases, and 10 bases lay in between.

The rearrangement links TRBV6-5 to TRBJ2-5; TRBD2 agrees at 8 bases. Losses at the gene ends were 2 bases for V and 2 bases for J; bases not matched to a gene: 10. Germline CDR1 and CDR2: MNHEY and SVGAGI. The CDR3 length is 17 residues. CDR3 region: CASSYRVVAGGQETQYF. CDR3 nucleotide sequence: TGTGCCAGCAGTTACCGCGTCGTCGCGGGGGGTCAAGAGACCCAGTACTTC.

V gene TRBV6-5 combines with J gene TRBJ2-7, with D hard to call. Germline CDR1 MNHEY, CDR2 SVGAGI. Trimming cost V 3 bases and J 6 bases, with 12 bases left between them. This CDR3 is 13 amino acids long. The CDR3 coding sequence is TGTGCCAGCAGTTATTTTGAGGTCGGCGAGCAGTACTTC. It specifies CASSYFEVGEQYF.

This clonotype was counted only a few times. V is TRBV7-2 and J is TRBJ1-3; D is unclear. Germline values: CDR1 SGHTA, CDR2 FQGNSA. The CDR3 is made up of 14 amino acids. Trimming removed 4 bases at V and 4 bases at J, with 11 bases between. CDR3 sequence (DNA): TGTGCCAGCAGCTCGCGGACTTGGGGAAACACCATATATTTT. This codes for CASSSRTWGNTIYF.

This clonotype showed up many times. The J gene is TRBJ2-5, the V gene TRBV4-3; 9 bases are a match to TRBD1. Germline V gene lookup returns CDR1 LGHNA and CDR2 YSLEER. The CDR3 totals 17 residues. V lost 1 base and J lost 0; bases outside the gene matches: 6. The CDR3 region has the DNA TGCGCCAGCAGCCAAGGTCCGGGACAGGGAAACCAAGAGACCCAGTACTTC. It specifies CASSQGPGQGNQETQYF.

This chain connects TRBV28 to TRBJ1-6, with D uncertain. This CDR3 region has 14 residues. Per germline, CDR1 MDHEN and CDR2 SYDVKM. Deletions cut 3 bases from V and 5 bases from J, with 8 bases between. CDR3 in DNA: TGTGCCAGCAGTTTTTGGTCAAATAATTCACCCCTCCACTTT. Protein product: CASSFWSNNSPLHF.

The sample holds many counts of this clonotype. The J gene is TRBJ2-4, the V gene TRBV12-3 or TRBV12-4; D gene uncertain. V lost 1 base and J lost 8, with 18 bases in between. This CDR3 has 16 amino acids. The DNA for the CDR3 is TGTGCCAGCAGTTTAGATGCAGCGACCAGTGGAGACATTCAGTACTTC. Its protein product is CASSLDAATSGDIQYF.

This clonotype has just a few counts. V is TRBV12-3 or TRBV12-4 and J is TRBJ2-3; D possibly corresponds to TRBD2 (6 bases). There are 13 residues in the CDR3. V dropped 7 bases and J dropped 5 bases, with 13 bases sitting between them. The CDR3 region is CASKGFGGDTQYF. For the CDR3, the DNA is TGTGCCAGCAAGGGGTTCGGGGGAGATACGCAGTATTTT.

This clonotype showed up just a few times. This rearrangement joins TRBV5-1 to TRBJ2-1; 7 bases agree with TRBD2. Germline values: CDR1 SGHRS, CDR2 YFSETQ. This CDR3 comprises 16 residues. J was trimmed by 3 bases and V by 4 bases; bases with no gene match: 10. CDR3 loop: CASSDVGGSYYNEQFF. CDR3 DNA sequence: TGCGCCAGCAGCGACGTCGGCGGGAGCTACTACAATGAGCAGTTCTTC.

The chain links TRBV27 to TRBJ1-2; D uncertain. Trimming left V 3 bases short and J 4 bases short, with 12 bases between. Germline-derived CDR1 and CDR2 are MNHEY and SMNVEV (reference sequence). The CDR3 is 14 residues long. The CDR3 nucleotides are TGTGCCAGCAGTTTTCGGACGGGGATCTATGGCTACACCTTC. Protein: CASSFRTGIYGYTF.

V and J are TRBV10-2 and TRBJ2-7; 9 nucleotides agree with TRBD1. The trim removed 3 bases at V and 2 bases at J, leaving 5 bases unmatched. Germline V gene sequence: CDR1 WSHSY, CDR2 SAAADI. The CDR3 extends over 15 amino acids. CDR3 amino acids: CASSDKDRGTYEQYF. The DNA for the CDR3 is TGCGCCAGCAGTGATAAGGACAGGGGAACCTACGAGCAGTACTTC.

This clonotype was picked up a small number of times. The rearrangement links TRBV7-3 to TRBJ2-2, with 7 bases that match TRBD1. The CDR3 length is 17 residues. Germline values: CDR1 SGHTA, CDR2 FQGTGA. V trimming: 0 bases; J trimming: 2 bases; junction bases outside the gene matches: 6. The CDR3 sequence is CASSLTGDSFNTGELFF. CDR3 DNA: TGTGCCAGCAGCTTAACCGGGGACAGCTTCAACACCGGGGAGCTGTTTTTT.

The table lists this clonotype with a few counts. The chain couples TRBV6-5 to TRBJ2-3; 7 bases are shared with TRBD2. V was pared by 6 bases and J by 2 bases, with 11 bases of the junction left unmatched. CDR3 length: 16 amino acids. CDR1 and CDR2 from the germline V gene are MNHEY and SVGAGI. Here the CDR3 reads CASSDTSGVFTDTQYF. CDR3 coding DNA: TGTGCCAGCAGCGACACGAGCGGGGTTTTCACAGATACGCAGTATTTT.

This clonotype was counted only a few times. The chain links TRBV3-1 to TRBJ1-4; perhaps TRBD1 as D (6 bases). CDR3 length: 13 amino acids. Germline CDR1 is LGHDT and CDR2 is YNNKEL (reference sequence). Trimming removed 5 bases from V and 3 bases from J, with 7 bases in between. CDR3 nucleotides: TGTGCCAGCAGCGCAGGGGCTAATGAAAAACTGTTTTTT. It translates to CASSAGANEKLFF.

This CDR3 is CASSLILAAQETQYF. The CDR3 region has the DNA TGTGCCAGCAGCCTCATACTAGCGGCCCAAGAGACCCAGTACTTC. The chain combines TRBV7-9 with TRBJ2-5; 8 bases line up with TRBD2. The CDR3 length is 15 residues. Germline V gene sequence: CDR1 SEHNR, CDR2 FQNEAQ (reference sequence). Trimming removed 5 bases from V and 1 base from J; junction bases left unmatched: 6.

The V call is TRBV2, the J call TRBJ2-3, with TRBD2 matching over 16 bases. This CDR3 contains 21 residues. Germline V CDR1 and CDR2: SNHLY, FYNNEI. V lost 3 bases, J lost 2 bases, and 14 bases stayed unmatched. The CDR3 DNA reads as TGTGCCAGCAGTGATCGTCAGCCGGGACTAGCGGGAGGGGATTACACAGATACGCAGTATTTT. It codes for CASSDRQPGLAGGDYTDTQYF.